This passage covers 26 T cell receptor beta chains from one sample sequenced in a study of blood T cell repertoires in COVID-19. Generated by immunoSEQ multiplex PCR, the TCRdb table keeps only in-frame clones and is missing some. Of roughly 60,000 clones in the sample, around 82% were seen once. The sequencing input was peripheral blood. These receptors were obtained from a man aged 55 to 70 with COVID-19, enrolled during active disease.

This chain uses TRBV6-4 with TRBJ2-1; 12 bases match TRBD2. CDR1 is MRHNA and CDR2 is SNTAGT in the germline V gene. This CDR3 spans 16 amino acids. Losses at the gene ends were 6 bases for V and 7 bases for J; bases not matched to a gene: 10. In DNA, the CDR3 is TGTGCCAGCAGGCTGACTAGCGGGAGACCAACAAATGAGCAGTTCTTC. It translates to CASRLTSGRPTNEQFF.

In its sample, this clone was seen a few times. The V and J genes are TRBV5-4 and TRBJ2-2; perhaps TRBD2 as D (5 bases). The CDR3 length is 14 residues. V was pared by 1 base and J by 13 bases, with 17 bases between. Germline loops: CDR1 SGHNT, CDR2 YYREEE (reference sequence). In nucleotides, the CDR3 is TGTGCCAGCAGCTTGTGGGAACACTCGGGGAGGCTGTTTTTT. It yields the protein CASSLWEHSGRLFF.

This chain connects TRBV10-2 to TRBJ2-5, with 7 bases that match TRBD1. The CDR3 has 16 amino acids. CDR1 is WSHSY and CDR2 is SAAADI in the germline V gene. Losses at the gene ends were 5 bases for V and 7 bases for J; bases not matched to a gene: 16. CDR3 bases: TGCGCCAGCAGTCAGACGAAATATACAGGGGACGGGACCCAGTACTTC. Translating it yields CASSQTKYTGDGTQYF.

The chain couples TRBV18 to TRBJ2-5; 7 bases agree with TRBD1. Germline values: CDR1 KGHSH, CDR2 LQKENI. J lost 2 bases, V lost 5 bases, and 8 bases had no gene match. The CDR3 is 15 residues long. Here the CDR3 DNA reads TGTGCCAGCTCATCCCGGGGACAGAGACAAGAGACCCAGTACTTC. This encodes CASSSRGQRQETQYF. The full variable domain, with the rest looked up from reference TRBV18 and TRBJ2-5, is NAGVMQNPRHLVRRRGQEARLRCSPMKGHSHVYWYRQLPEEGLKFMVYLQKENIIDESGMPKERFSAEFPKEGPSILRIQQVVRGDSAAYFCASSSRGQRQETQYFGPGTRLLVL.

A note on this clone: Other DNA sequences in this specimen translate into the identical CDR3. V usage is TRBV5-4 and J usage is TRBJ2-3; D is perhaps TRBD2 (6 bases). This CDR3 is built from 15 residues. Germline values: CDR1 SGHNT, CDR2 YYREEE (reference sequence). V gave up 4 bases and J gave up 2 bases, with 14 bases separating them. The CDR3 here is CASSPVRGTTDTQYF. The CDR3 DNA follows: TGTGCCAGCAGCCCGGTCCGGGGGACCACAGATACGCAGTATTTT.

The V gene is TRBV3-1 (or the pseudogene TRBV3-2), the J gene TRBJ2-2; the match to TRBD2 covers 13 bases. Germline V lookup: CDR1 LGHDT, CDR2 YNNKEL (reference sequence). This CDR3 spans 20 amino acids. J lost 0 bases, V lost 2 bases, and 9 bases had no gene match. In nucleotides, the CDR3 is TGTGCCAGCAGCCAATCGGGACTAGCGGGACCCAAAACGAACACCGGGGAGCTGTTTTTT. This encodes CASSQSGLAGPKTNTGELFF.

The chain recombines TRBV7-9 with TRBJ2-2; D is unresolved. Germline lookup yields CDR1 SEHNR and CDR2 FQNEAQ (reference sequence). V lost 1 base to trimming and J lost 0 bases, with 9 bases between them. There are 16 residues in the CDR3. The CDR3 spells CASSLEVRTNTGELFF. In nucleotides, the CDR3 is TGTGCCAGCAGCTTAGAGGTCAGGACGAACACCGGGGAGCTGTTTTTT.

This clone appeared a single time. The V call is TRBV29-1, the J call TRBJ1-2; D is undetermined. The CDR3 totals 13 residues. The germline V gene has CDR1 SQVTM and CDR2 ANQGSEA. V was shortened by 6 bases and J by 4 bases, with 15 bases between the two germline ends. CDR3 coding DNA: TGCAGCGTGAAACGATCCCCCGGCTATGGCTACACCTTC. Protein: CSVKRSPGYGYTF.

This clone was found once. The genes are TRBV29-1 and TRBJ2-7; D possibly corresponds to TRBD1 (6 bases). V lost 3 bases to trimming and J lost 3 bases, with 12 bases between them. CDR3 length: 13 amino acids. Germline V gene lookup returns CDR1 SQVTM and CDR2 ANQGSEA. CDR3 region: CSVENRVIYEQYF. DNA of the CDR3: TGCAGCGTTGAGAACAGGGTTATCTACGAGCAGTACTTC.

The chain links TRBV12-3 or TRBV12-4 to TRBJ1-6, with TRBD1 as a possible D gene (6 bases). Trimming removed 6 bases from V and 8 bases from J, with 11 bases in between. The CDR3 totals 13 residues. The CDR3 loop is CASRSYRDSPLHF. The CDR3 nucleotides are TGTGCCAGCAGATCCTACAGGGATTCACCCCTCCACTTT.

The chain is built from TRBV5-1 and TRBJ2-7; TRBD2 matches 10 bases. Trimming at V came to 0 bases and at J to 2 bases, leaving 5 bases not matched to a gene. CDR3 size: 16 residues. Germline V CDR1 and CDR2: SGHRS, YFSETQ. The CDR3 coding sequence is TGCGCCAGCAGCTTGGATAGCGGGGGGCTCGCCTACGAGCAGTACTTC. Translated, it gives CASSLDSGGLAYEQYF.

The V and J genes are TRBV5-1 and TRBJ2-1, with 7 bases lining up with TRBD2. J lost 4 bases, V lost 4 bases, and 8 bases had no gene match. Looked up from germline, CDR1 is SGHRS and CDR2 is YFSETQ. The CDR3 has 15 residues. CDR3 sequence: CASSESGEAYNEQFF. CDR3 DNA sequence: TGCGCCAGCAGCGAAAGCGGGGAAGCTTACAATGAGCAGTTCTTC.

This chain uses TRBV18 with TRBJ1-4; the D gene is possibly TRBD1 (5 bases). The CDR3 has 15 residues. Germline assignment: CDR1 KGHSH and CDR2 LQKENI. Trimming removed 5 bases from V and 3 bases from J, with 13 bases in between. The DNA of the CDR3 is TGTGCCAGCTCATTACAAGGGGTTTCTAATGAAAAACTGTTTTTT. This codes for CASSLQGVSNEKLFF.

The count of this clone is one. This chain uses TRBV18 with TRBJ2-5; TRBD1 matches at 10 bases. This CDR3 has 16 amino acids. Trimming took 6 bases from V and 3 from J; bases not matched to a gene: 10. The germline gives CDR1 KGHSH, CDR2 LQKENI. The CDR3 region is CASSQRRTGGEETQYF. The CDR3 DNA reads TGTGCCAGCTCTCAACGTAGGACAGGGGGGGAAGAGACCCAGTACTTC. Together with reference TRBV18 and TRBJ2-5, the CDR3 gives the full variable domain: NAGVMQNPRHLVRRRGQEARLRCSPMKGHSHVYWYRQLPEEGLKFMVYLQKENIIDESGMPKERFSAEFPKEGPSILRIQQVVRGDSAAYFCASSQRRTGGEETQYFGPGTRLLVL.

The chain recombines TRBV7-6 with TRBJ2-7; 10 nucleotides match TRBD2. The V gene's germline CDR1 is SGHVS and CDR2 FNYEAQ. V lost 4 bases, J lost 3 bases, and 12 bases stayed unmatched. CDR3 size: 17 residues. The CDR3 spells CASSSNPWPSGSYEQYF. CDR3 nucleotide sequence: TGTGCCAGCAGCTCAAACCCTTGGCCTAGCGGGAGCTACGAGCAGTACTTC.

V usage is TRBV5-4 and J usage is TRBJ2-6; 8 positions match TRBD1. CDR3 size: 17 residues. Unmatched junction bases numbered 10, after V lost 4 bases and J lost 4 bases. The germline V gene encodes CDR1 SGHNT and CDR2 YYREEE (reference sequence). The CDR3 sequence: CASSTDRGRGGANVLTF. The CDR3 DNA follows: TGTGCCAGCAGCACAGACAGGGGTAGAGGAGGGGCCAACGTCCTGACTTTC.

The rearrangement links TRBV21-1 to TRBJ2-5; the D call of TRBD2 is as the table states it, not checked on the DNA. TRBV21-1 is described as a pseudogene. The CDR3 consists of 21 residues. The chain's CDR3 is CASSKQGGVAGEISDGETQYF. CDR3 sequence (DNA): TGTGCCAGCAGCAAACAAGGGGGGGTGGCGGGAGAGATCTCCGATGGGGAGACCCAGTACTTC.

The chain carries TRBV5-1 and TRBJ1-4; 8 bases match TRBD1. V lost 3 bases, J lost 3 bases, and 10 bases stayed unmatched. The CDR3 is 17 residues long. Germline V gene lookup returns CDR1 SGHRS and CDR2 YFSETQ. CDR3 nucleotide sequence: TGCGCCAGCAGCTCAGGACAGGGCACGTTGGCTAATGAAAAACTGTTTTTT. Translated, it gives CASSSGQGTLANEKLFF.

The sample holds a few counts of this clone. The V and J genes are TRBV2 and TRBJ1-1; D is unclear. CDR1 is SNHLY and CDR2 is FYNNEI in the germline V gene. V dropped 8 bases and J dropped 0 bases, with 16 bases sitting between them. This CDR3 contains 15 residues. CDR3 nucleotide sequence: TGTGCCAGCTCACCCGGCCAGGAAATGAACACTGAAGCTTTCTTT. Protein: CASSPGQEMNTEAFF.

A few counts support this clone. The CDR3 loop is CASSFAGTGNTIYF. The CDR3 region has the DNA TGTGCCAGCAGTTTCGCAGGAACTGGAAACACCATATATTTT. The chain has TRBV28 and TRBJ1-3, with D unresolved. This CDR3 is 14 amino acids long. V lost 3 bases and J lost 2, with 8 bases in between. From germline, CDR1 is MDHEN and CDR2 SYDVKM.

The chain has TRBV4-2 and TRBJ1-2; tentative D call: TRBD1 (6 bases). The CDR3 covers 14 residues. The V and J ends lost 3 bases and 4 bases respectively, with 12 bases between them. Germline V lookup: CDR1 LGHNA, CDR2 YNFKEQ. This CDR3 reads CASSHRQDFYGYTF. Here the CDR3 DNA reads TGTGCCAGCAGCCATAGACAGGACTTCTATGGCTACACCTTC.

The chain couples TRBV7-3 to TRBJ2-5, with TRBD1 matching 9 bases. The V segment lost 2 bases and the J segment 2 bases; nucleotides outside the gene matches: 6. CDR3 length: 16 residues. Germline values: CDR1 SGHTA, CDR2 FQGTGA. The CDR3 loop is CASSLENRGRQETQYF. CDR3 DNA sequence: TGTGCCAGCAGCTTAGAAAACAGGGGGCGGCAAGAGACCCAGTACTTC.

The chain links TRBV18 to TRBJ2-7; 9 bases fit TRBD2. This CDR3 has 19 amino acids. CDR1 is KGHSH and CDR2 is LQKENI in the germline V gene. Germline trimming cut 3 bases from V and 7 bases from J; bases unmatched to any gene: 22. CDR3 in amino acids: CASSPGSGASGTGRLEQYF. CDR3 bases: TGTGCCAGCTCACCCGGGTCCGGGGCTAGCGGGACTGGAAGGTTGGAGCAGTACTTC.

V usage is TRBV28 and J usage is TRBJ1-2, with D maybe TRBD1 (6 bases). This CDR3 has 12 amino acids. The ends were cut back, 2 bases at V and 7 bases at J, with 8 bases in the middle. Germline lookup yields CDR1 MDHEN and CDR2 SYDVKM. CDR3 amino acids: CASSLQGLGYTF. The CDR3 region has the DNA TGTGCCAGCAGTTTACAGGGGCTTGGCTACACCTTC.

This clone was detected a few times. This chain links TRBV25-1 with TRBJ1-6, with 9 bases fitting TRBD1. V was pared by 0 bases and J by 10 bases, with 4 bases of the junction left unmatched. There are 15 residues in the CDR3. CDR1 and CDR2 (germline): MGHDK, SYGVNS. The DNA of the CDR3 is TGTGCCAGCAGTGAATATATGGACAGGGGCTCACCCCTCCACTTT. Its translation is CASSEYMDRGSPLHF.

Written as DNA, the CDR3 is TGTGCCAGTAGTTTCGGACTAGCGGCTAGCACAGATACGCAGTATTTT. This sequence encodes CASSFGLAASTDTQYF. The chain has TRBV19 and TRBJ2-3; 10 nucleotides line up with TRBD2. CDR3 size: 16 residues. Germline V gene lookup returns CDR1 LNHDA and CDR2 SQIVND (reference sequence). The trim removed 5 bases at V and 0 bases at J, leaving 5 bases unmatched.